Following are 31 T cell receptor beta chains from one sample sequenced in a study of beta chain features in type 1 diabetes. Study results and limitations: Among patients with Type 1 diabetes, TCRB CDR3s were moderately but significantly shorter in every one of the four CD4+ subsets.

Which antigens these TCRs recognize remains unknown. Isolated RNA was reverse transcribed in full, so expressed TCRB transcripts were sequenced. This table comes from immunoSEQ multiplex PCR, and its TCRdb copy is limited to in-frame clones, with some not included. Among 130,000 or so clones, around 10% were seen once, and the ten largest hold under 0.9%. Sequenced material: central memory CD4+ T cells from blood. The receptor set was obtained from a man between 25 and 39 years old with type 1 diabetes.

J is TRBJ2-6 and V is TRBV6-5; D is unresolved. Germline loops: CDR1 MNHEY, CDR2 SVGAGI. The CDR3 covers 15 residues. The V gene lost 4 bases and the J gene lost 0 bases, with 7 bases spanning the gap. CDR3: CASSSSSSGANVLTF. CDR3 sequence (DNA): TGTGCCAGCAGTTCGAGTAGCTCTGGGGCCAACGTCCTGACTTTC.

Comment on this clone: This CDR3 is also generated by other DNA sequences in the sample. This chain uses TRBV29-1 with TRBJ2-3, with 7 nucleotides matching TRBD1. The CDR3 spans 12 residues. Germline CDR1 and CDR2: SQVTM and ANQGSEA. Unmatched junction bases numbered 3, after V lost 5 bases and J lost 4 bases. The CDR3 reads CSVTTGPDTQYF. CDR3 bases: TGCAGCGTTACGACAGGGCCAGATACGCAGTATTTT.

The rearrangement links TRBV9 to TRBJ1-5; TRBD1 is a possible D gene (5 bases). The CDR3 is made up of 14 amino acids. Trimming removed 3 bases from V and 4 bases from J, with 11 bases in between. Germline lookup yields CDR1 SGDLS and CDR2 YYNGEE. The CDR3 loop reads CASSESGMNQPQHF. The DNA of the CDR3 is TGTGCCAGCAGCGAGTCAGGGATGAATCAGCCCCAGCATTTT.

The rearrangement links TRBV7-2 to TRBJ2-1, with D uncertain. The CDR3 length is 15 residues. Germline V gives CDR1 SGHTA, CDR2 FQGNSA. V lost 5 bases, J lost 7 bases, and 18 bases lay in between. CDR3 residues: CASSPAGTRRNEQFF. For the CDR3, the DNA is TGTGCCAGCAGCCCCGCAGGTACCCGTCGGAATGAGCAGTTCTTC.

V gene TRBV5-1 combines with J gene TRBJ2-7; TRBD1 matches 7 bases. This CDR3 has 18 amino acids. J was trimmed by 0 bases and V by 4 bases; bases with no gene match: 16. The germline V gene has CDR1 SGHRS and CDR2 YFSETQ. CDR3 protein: CASSLQDPTGAFSYEQYF. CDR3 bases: TGCGCCAGCAGCCTTCAAGATCCTACAGGGGCCTTCTCCTACGAGCAGTACTTC.

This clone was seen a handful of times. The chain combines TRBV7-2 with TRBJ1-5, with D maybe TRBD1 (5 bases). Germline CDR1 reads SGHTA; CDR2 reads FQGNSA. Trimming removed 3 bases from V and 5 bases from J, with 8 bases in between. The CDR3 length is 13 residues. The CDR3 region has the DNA TGTGCCAGCAGCTTCGACAGAGATCAGCCCCAGCATTTT. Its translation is CASSFDRDQPQHF.

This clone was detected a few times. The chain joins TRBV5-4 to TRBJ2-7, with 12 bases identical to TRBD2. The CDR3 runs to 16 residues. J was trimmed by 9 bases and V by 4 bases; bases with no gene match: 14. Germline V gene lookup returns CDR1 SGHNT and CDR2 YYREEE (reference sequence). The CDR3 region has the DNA TGTGCCAGCAGCCAAGCCACACTAGCGGGGGGTGAGATGCAGTACTTC. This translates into CASSQATLAGGEMQYF.

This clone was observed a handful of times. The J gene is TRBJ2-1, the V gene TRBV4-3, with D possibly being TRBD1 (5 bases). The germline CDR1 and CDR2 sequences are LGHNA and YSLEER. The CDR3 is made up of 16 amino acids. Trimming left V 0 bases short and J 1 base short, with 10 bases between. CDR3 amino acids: CASSQDWGLSYNEQFF. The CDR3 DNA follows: TGCGCCAGCAGCCAAGATTGGGGCCTATCCTACAATGAGCAGTTCTTC.

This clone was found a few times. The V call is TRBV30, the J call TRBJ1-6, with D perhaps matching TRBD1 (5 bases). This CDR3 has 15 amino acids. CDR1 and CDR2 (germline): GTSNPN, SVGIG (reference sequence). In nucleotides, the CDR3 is TGTGCAACCCAGGGTGGCAGCTCCTATAATTCACCCCTCCACTTT. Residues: CATQGGSSYNSPLHF.

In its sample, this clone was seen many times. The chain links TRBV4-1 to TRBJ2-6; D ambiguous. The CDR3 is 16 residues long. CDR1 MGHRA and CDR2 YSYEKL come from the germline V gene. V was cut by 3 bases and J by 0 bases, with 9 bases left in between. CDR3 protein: CASSHPALSGANVLTF. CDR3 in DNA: TGCGCCAGCAGCCATCCCGCACTCTCTGGGGCCAACGTCCTGACTTTC.

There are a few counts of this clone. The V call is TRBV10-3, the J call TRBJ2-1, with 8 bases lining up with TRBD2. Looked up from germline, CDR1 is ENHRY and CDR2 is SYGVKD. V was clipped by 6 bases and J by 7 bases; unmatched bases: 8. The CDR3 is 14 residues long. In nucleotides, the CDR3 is TGTGCCATCAGAACGAGCGGGGGAGGGAATGAGCAGTTCTTC. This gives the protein CAIRTSGGGNEQFF.

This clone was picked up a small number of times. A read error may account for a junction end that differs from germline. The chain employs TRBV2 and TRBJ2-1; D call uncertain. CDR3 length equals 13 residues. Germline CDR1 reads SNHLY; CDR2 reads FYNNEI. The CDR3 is CASRVQTYDEQFF. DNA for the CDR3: TGTGCCAGCCGAGTGCAAACCTACGATGAGCAGTTCTTC.

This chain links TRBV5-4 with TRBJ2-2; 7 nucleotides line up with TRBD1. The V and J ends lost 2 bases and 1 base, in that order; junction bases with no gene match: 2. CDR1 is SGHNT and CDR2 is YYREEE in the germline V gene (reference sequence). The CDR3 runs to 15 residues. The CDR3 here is CASSLWTGNTGELFF. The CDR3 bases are TGTGCCAGCAGCTTATGGACAGGGAACACCGGGGAGCTGTTTTTT.

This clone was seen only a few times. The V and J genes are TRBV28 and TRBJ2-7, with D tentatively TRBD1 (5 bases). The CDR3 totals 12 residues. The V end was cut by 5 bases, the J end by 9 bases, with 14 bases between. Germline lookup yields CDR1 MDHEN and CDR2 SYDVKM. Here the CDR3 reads CASSPDSVRQYF. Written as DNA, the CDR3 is TGTGCCAGCAGTCCCGACAGCGTCCGGCAGTACTTC. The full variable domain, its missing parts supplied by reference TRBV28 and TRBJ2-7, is DVKVTQSSRYLVKRTGEKVFLECVQDMDHENMFWYRQDPGLGLRLIYFSYDVKMKEKGDIPEGYSVSREKKERFSLILESASTNQTSMYLCASSPDSVRQYFGPGTRLTVT.

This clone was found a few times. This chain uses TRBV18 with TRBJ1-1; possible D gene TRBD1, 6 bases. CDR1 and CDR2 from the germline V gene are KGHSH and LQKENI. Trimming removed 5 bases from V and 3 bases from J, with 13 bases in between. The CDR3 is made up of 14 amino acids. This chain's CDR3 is CASSTGFQDTEAFF. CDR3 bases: TGTGCCAGCTCAACAGGGTTTCAGGACACTGAAGCTTTCTTT.

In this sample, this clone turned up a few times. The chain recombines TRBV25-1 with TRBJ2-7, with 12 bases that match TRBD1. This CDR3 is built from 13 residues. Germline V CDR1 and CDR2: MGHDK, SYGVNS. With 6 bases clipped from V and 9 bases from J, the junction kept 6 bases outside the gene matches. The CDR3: CASSGTGGRRQYF. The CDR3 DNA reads TGTGCCAGCAGCGGGACAGGGGGCCGTAGGCAGTACTTC.

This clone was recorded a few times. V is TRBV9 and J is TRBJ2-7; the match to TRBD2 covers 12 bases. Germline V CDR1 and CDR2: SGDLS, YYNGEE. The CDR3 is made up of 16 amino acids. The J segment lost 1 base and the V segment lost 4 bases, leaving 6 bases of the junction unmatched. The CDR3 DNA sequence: TGTGCCAGCAGCCCCTCGGGGACTAGCGGGTCCTACGAGCAGTACTTC. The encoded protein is CASSPSGTSGSYEQYF.

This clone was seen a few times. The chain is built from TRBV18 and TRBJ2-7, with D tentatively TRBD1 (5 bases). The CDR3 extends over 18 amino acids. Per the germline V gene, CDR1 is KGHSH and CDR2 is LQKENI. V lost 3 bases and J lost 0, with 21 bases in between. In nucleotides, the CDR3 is TGTGCCAGCTCACCCGCCGTGACAGAGCGACTTTACTCCTACGAGCAGTACTTC. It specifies CASSPAVTERLYSYEQYF.

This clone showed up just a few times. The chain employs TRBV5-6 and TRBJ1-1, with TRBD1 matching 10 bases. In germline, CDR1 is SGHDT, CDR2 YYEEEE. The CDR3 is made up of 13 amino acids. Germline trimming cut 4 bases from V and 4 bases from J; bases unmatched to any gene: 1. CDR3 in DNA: TGTGCCAGCAGCCGGGACAGGGGCACTGAAGCTTTCTTT. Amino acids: CASSRDRGTEAFF.

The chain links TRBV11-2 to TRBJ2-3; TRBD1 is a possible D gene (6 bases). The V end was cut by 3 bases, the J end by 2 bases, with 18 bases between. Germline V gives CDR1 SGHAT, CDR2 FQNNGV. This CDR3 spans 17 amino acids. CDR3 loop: CASSFGRGTTYTDTQYF. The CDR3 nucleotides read TGTGCCAGCAGCTTTGGTAGGGGGACAACATACACAGATACGCAGTATTTT.

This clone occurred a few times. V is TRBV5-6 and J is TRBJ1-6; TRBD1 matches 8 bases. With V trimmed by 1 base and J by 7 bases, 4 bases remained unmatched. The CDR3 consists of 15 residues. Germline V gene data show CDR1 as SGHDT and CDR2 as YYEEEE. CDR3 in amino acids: CASSLSTGVNSPLHF. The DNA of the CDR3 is TGTGCCAGCAGCTTGTCGACAGGGGTAAATTCACCCCTCCACTTT. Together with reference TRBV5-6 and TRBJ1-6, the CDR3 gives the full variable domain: DAGVTQSPTHLIKTRGQQVTLRCSPKSGHDTVSWYQQALGQGPQFIFQYYEEEERQRGNFPDRFSGHQFPNYSSELNVNALLLGDSALYLCASSLSTGVNSPLHFGNGTRLTVT.

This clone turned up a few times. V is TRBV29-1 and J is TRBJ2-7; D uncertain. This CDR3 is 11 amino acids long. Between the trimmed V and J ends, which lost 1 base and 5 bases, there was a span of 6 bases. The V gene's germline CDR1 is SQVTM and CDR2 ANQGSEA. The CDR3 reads CSVEGADEQYF. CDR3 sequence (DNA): TGCAGCGTTGAAGGGGCCGACGAGCAGTACTTC.

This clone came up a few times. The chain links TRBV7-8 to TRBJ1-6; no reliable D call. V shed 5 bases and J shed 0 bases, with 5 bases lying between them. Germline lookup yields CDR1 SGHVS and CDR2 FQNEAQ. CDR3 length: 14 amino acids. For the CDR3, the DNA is TGTGCCAGCAGCGGAGCCTCCTATAATTCACCCCTCCACTTT. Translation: CASSGASYNSPLHF. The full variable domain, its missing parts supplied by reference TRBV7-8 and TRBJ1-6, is GAGVSQSPRYKVAKRGQDVALRCDPISGHVSLFWYQQALGQGPEFLTYFQNEAQLDKSGLPSDRFFAERPEGSVSTLKIQRTQQEDSAVYLCASSGASYNSPLHFGNGTRLTVT.

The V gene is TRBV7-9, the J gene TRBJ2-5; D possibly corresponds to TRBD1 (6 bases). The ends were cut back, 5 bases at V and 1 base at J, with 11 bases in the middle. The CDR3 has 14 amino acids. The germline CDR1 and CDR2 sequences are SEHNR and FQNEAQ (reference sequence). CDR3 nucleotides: TGTGCCAGCAGCCGTGGACAGACCCAAGAGACCCAGTACTTC. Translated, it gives CASSRGQTQETQYF.

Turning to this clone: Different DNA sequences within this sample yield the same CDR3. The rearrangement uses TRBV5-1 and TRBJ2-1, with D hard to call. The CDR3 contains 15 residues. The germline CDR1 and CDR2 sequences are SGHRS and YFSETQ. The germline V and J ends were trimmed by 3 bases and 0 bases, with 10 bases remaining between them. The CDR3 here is CASSSDTSSYNEQFF. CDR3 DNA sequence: TGCGCCAGCAGCTCAGACACCAGCTCCTACAATGAGCAGTTCTTC.

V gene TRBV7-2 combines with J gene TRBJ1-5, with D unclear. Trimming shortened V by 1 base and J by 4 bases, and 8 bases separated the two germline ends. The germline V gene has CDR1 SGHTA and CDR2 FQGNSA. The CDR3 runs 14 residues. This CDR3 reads CASSLGEANQPQHF. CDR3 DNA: TGTGCCAGCAGCTTAGGTGAGGCGAATCAGCCCCAGCATTTT.

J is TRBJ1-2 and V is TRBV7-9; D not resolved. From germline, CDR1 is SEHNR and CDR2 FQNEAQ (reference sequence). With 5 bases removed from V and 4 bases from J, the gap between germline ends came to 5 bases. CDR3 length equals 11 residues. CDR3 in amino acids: CASSPFYGYTF. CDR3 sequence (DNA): TGTGCCAGCAGCCCCTTCTATGGCTACACCTTC.

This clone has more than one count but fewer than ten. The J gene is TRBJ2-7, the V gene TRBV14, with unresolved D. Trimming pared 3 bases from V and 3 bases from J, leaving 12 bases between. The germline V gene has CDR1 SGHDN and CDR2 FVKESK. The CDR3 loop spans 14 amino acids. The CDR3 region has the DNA TGTGCCAGCAGCCAGCAACTATCGGGCTACGAGCAGTACTTC. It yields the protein CASSQQLSGYEQYF.

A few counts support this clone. The CDR3: CASRQTIQETQYF. The CDR3 coding sequence is TGTGCCAGCCGCCAGACTATCCAAGAGACCCAGTACTTC. The rearrangement joins TRBV6-5 to TRBJ2-5; D possibly corresponds to TRBD2 (5 bases). CDR1 is MNHEY, CDR2 SVGAGI, per germline. This CDR3 has 13 amino acids. V was shortened by 8 bases and J by 1 base, with 11 bases between the two germline ends.

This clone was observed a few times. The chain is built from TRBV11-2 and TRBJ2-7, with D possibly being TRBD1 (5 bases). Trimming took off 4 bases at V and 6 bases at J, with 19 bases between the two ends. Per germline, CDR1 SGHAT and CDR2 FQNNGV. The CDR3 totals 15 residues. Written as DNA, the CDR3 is TGTGCCAGCAGCTCGCCAGCGCAGGGATTTAGCGAGCAGTACTTC. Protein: CASSSPAQGFSEQYF.

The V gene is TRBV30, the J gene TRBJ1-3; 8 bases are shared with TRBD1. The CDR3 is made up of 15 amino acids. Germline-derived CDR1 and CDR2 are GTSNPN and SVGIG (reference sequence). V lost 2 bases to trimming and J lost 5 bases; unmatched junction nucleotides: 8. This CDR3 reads CAWSPGGRERNTIYF. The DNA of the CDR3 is TGTGCCTGGAGTCCAGGGGGCAGGGAGAGAAACACCATATATTTT.